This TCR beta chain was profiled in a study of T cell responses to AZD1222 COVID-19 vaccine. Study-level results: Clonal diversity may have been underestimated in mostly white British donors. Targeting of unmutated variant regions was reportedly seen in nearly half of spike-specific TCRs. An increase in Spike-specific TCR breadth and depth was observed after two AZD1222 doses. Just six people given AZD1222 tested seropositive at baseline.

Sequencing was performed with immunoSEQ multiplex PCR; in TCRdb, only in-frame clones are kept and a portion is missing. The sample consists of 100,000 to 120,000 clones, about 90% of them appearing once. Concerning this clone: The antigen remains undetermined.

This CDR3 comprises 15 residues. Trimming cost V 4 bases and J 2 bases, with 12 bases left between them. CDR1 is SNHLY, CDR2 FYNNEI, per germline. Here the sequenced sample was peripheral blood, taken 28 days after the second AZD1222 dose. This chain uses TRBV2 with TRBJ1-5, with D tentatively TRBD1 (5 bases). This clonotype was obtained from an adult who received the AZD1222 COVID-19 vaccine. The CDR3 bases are TGTGCCAGCAGTGTCCGGGGGGGAGGCAATCAGCCCCAGCATTTT. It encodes CASSVRGGGNQPQHF.